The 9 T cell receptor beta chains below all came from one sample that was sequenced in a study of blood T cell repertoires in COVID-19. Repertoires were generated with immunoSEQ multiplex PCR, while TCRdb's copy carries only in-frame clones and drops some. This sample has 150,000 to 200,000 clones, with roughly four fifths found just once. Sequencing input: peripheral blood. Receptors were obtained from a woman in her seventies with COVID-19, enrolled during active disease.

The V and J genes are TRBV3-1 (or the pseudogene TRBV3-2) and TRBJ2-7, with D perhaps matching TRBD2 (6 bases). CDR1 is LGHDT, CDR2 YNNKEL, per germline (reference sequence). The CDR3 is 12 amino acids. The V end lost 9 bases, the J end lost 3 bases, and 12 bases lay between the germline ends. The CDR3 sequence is CASSEGGYEQYF. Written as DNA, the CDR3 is TGTGCCAGTTCCGAGGGAGGCTACGAGCAGTACTTC.

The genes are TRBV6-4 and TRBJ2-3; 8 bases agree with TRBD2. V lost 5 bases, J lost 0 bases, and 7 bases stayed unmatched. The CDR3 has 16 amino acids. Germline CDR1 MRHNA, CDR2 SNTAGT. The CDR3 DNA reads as TGTGCCAGCAGTCTTACTAGCGGACCTAGCACAGATACGCAGTATTTT. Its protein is CASSLTSGPSTDTQYF.

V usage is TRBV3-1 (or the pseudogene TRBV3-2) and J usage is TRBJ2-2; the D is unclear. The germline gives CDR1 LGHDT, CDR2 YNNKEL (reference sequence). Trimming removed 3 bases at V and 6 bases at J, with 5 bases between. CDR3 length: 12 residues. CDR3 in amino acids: CASSQRPGELFF. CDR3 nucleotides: TGTGCCAGCAGCCAGCGTCCCGGGGAGCTGTTTTTT.

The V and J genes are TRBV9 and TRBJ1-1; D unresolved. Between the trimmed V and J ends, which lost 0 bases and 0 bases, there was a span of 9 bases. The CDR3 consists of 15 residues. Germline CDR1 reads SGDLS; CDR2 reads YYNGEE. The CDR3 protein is CASSVGLKMNTEAFF. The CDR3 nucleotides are TGTGCCAGCAGCGTAGGCCTAAAAATGAACACTGAAGCTTTCTTT.

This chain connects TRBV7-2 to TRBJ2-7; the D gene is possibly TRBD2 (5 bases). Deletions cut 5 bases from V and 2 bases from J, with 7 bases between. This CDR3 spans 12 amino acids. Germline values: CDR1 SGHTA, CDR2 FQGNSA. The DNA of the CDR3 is TGTGCCAGCAGCCCCGGGACCTACGAGCAGTACTTC. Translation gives CASSPGTYEQYF.

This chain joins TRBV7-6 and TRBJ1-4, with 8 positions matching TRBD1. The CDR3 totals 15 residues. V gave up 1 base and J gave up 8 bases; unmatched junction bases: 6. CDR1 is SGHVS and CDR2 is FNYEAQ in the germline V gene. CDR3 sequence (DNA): TGTGCCAGCAGCTTAGGGACAGGGATAGGGGAAAAACTGTTTTTT. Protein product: CASSLGTGIGEKLFF. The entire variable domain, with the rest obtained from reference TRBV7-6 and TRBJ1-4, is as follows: GAGVSQSPRYKVTKRGQDVALRCDPISGHVSLYWYRQALGQGPEFLTYFNYEAQQDKSGLPNDRFSAERPEGSISTLTIQRTEQRDSAMYRCASSLGTGIGEKLFFGSGTQLSVL.

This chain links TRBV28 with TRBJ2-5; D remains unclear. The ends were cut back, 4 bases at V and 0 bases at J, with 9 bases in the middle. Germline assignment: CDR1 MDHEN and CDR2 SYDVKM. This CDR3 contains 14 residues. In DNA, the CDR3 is TGTGCCAGCAGTTCACCAGTGTACCAAGAGACCCAGTACTTC. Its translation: CASSSPVYQETQYF. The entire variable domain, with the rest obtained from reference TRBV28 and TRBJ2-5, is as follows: DVKVTQSSRYLVKRTGEKVFLECVQDMDHENMFWYRQDPGLGLRLIYFSYDVKMKEKGDIPEGYSVSREKKERFSLILESASTNQTSMYLCASSSPVYQETQYFGPGTRLLVL.

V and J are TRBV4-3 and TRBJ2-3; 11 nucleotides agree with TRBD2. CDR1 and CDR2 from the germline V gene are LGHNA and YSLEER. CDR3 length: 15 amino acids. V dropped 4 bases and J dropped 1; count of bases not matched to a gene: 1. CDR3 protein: CASSRLAGRTDTQYF. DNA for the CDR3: TGCGCCAGCAGCCGACTAGCGGGACGCACAGATACGCAGTATTTT.

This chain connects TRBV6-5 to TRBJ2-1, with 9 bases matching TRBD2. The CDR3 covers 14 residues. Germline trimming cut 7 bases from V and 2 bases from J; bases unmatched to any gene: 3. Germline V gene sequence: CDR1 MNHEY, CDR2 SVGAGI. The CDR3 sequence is CASTSGRTYNEQFF. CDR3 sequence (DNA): TGTGCCAGCACCAGCGGGAGGACCTACAATGAGCAGTTCTTC.